These 20 T cell receptor beta chains were all obtained from the same sample, sequenced in a study of T cell changes during pregnancy in multiple sclerosis. TCRdb keeps only in-frame clones here, not all; method: immunoSEQ multiplex PCR. This table has 50,000 to 60,000 clones, roughly nine tenths appearing once. Here the sequenced sample was peripheral blood, taken in the first trimester of pregnancy. The receptors come from a female donor in good health, enrolled as a control in a pregnancy study.

The gene calls are TRBV5-6 and TRBJ2-3, with TRBD2 matching 13 bases. CDR1 and CDR2 from the germline V gene are SGHDT and YYEEEE. The CDR3 runs 15 residues. Trimming at V came to 6 bases and at J to 6 bases, leaving 7 bases not matched to a gene. The CDR3 nucleotides are TGTGCCAGCATCGCGACTAGCGGGGGGTCCGATACGCAGTATTTT. The encoded protein is CASIATSGGSDTQYF.

This chain uses TRBV5-6 with TRBJ2-3; the match to TRBD2 covers 13 bases. Looked up from germline, CDR1 is SGHDT and CDR2 is YYEEEE. The V and J ends lost 0 bases and 0 bases, in that order; junction bases with no gene match: 4. The CDR3 contains 18 residues. CDR3 in DNA: TGTGCCAGCAGCTTGGGGACTAGCGGGAGTCGGAGCACAGATACGCAGTATTTT. Amino acids: CASSLGTSGSRSTDTQYF.

The chain employs TRBV28 and TRBJ1-1, with 9 bases identical to TRBD1. The V and J ends lost 4 bases and 1 base, in that order; junction bases with no gene match: 4. This CDR3 has 15 amino acids. Germline assignment: CDR1 MDHEN and CDR2 SYDVKM. The CDR3 bases are TGTGCCAGCAGTTCCGGGACAGGGAGGAACACTGAAGCTTTCTTT. Protein sequence: CASSSGTGRNTEAFF.

The J gene is TRBJ1-1, the V gene TRBV29-1; D uncertain. V dropped 1 base and J dropped 7 bases, with 13 bases sitting between them. The CDR3 is made up of 13 amino acids. Germline lookup yields CDR1 SQVTM and CDR2 ANQGSEA. The CDR3 sequence: CSVEGLGTHEAFF. The CDR3 region has the DNA TGCAGCGTTGAAGGGTTGGGCACCCATGAAGCTTTCTTT.

The chain uses TRBV18 and TRBJ2-1; D might be TRBD2 (5 bases). CDR1 KGHSH and CDR2 LQKENI come from the germline V gene. CDR3 length equals 14 residues. Trimming stripped 0 bases from V and 4 bases from J, with 7 bases between. CDR3 coding DNA: TGTGCCAGCTCACCACCCGGACTGTACAATGAGCAGTTCTTC. This gives the protein CASSPPGLYNEQFF. The variable domain in full, with the rest retrieved from reference TRBV18 and TRBJ2-1, is NAGVMQNPRHLVRRRGQEARLRCSPMKGHSHVYWYRQLPEEGLKFMVYLQKENIIDESGMPKERFSAEFPKEGPSILRIQQVVRGDSAAYFCASSPPGLYNEQFFGPGTRLTVL.

This chain uses TRBV10-3 with TRBJ1-1; D is unresolved. The V end lost 3 bases, the J end lost 4 bases, and 12 bases lay between the germline ends. Per the germline V gene, CDR1 is ENHRY and CDR2 is SYGVKD. The CDR3 length is 14 residues. CDR3 loop: CAISDPGYATEAFF. The CDR3 region has the DNA TGTGCCATCAGTGATCCCGGGTATGCCACTGAAGCTTTCTTT.

CDR3 nucleotide sequence: TGTGCCAGCAGCCAGGCGAGGGGGCTAGATACGCAGTATTTT. Encoded protein: CASSQARGLDTQYF. This chain links TRBV14 with TRBJ2-3, with 7 bases that match TRBD1. The CDR3 contains 14 residues. CDR1 is SGHDN, CDR2 FVKESK, per germline. The J segment lost 5 bases and the V segment lost 3 bases, leaving 5 bases of the junction unmatched.

This chain uses TRBV18 with TRBJ1-4; 8 bases line up with TRBD1. V lost 3 bases to trimming and J lost 5 bases; unmatched junction nucleotides: 5. Germline V CDR1 and CDR2: KGHSH, LQKENI. The CDR3 extends over 15 amino acids. The CDR3 DNA sequence: TGTGCCAGCTCACCGGATTGGACAGGGAATGAAAAACTGTTTTTT. It yields the protein CASSPDWTGNEKLFF. Full variable domain (rest looked up from reference TRBV18 and TRBJ1-4): NAGVMQNPRHLVRRRGQEARLRCSPMKGHSHVYWYRQLPEEGLKFMVYLQKENIIDESGMPKERFSAEFPKEGPSILRIQQVVRGDSAAYFCASSPDWTGNEKLFFGSGTQLSVL.

The chain combines TRBV7-6 with TRBJ1-1, with TRBD1 as a possible D gene (5 bases). CDR3 length: 17 amino acids. V was trimmed by 5 bases and J by 3 bases, leaving 22 bases between them. Per the germline V gene, CDR1 is SGHVS and CDR2 is FNYEAQ. The CDR3 region is CASSRTRALRGDTEAFF. The CDR3 DNA follows: TGTGCCAGCAGCCGGACACGAGCCCTTCGGGGGGACACTGAAGCTTTCTTT.

This clone was seen more than once but under ten times. The chain combines TRBV6-6 with TRBJ2-2; D unclear. CDR3 length equals 12 residues. From germline, CDR1 is MNHNY and CDR2 SVGAGI (reference sequence). V lost 2 bases and J 13 bases, leaving 11 bases between the germline ends. The CDR3 loop is CASSYGQSWLFF. The CDR3 bases are TGTGCCAGCAGTTACGGGCAGTCTTGGCTGTTTTTT.

The chain is built from TRBV6-5 and TRBJ1-2; the D is unclear. The CDR3 consists of 15 residues. Germline V gene data show CDR1 as MNHEY and CDR2 as SVGAGI. V lost 0 bases to trimming and J lost 4 bases, with 12 bases between them. CDR3 sequence (DNA): TGTGCCAGCAGTTACTCAGAATTACGCGGCTATGGCTACACCTTC. Its translation: CASSYSELRGYGYTF.

The chain links TRBV6-4 to TRBJ1-5, with TRBD1 matching over 7 bases. With 9 bases clipped from V and 15 bases from J, the junction kept 11 bases outside the gene matches. Germline values: CDR1 MRHNA, CDR2 SNTAGT. CDR3 size: 11 residues. CDR3 nucleotide sequence: TGTGCCAGAAAAGCACAGGGGTCACGGCATTTT. It codes for CARKAQGSRHF.

This chain joins TRBV27 and TRBJ2-7, with 8 positions matching TRBD2. V shed 2 bases and J 0 bases; nucleotides not matched to a gene: 3. Germline lookup yields CDR1 MNHEY and CDR2 SMNVEV (reference sequence). The CDR3 sequence is 15 residues long. CDR3 in DNA: TGTGCCAGCAGTTTACGTAGCGGGGACTCCTACGAGCAGTACTTC. This translates into CASSLRSGDSYEQYF.

This sequence joins TRBV6-5 and TRBJ1-1; D perhaps matches TRBD1 (6 bases). The CDR3 is made up of 16 amino acids. CDR1 is MNHEY, CDR2 SVGAGI, per germline. Trimming shortened V by 2 bases and J by 3 bases, and 16 bases separated the two germline ends. The CDR3: CASSYRGGGVDTEAFF. The CDR3 bases are TGTGCCAGCAGTTACAGGGGGGGAGGGGTTGACACTGAAGCTTTCTTT.

This chain uses TRBV9 with TRBJ1-3; D is uncertain. The CDR3 has 13 amino acids. V shed 4 bases and J shed 6 bases, with 11 bases lying between them. Germline V CDR1 and CDR2: SGDLS, YYNGEE. DNA of the CDR3: TGTGCCAGCAGCCTGTTGCAGGCAAACACCATATATTTT. It yields the protein CASSLLQANTIYF.

The J gene is TRBJ1-2, the V gene TRBV19, with 8 bases matching TRBD1. This CDR3 is 16 amino acids long. The V segment lost 3 bases and the J segment 4 bases; nucleotides outside the gene matches: 10. Per the germline V gene, CDR1 is LNHDA and CDR2 is SQIVND (reference sequence). CDR3 DNA sequence: TGTGCCAGTAGTATCGCAGGGGGCCGGAAACCCTATGGCTACACCTTC. It specifies CASSIAGGRKPYGYTF.

The sample holds a few counts of this clone. The rearrangement joins TRBV29-1 to TRBJ1-2, with 8 bases identical to TRBD1. CDR1 is SQVTM, CDR2 ANQGSEA, per germline. The CDR3 loop spans 11 amino acids. Trimming at V came to 5 bases and at J to 5 bases, leaving 1 base not matched to a gene. CDR3: CSVRTGYGYTF. The CDR3 coding sequence is TGCAGCGTTCGGACAGGGTATGGCTACACCTTC.

The V and J genes are TRBV15 and TRBJ2-2; 9 bases map to TRBD2. Germline CDR1 is LNHNV and CDR2 is YYDKDF (reference sequence). V gave up 6 bases and J gave up 2 bases; unmatched junction bases: 1. The CDR3 consists of 14 residues. CDR3 nucleotide sequence: TGTGCCACCAGGGGGACTAGCAACACCGGGGAGCTGTTTTTT. Its translation: CATRGTSNTGELFF.

The rearrangement uses TRBV25-1 and TRBJ1-1, with D possibly being TRBD1 (5 bases). The CDR3 is 15 amino acids. Germline-derived CDR1 and CDR2 are MGHDK and SYGVNS. The germline V and J ends were trimmed by 1 base and 0 bases, with 9 bases remaining between them. The chain's CDR3 is CASSESGVMNTEAFF. DNA for the CDR3: TGTGCCAGCAGTGAATCGGGGGTGATGAACACTGAAGCTTTCTTT.

This chain uses TRBV18 with TRBJ1-1, with no clear D. V gave up 6 bases and J gave up 4 bases, with 9 bases separating them. CDR3 length: 12 residues. Per the germline V gene, CDR1 is KGHSH and CDR2 is LQKENI. CDR3 loop: CASSSTSTEAFF. In DNA, the CDR3 is TGTGCCAGCTCCTCAACAAGCACTGAAGCTTTCTTT.